This TCR beta chain was recorded in a study of cytomegalovirus exposure and HLA in healthy donors. Points from the study as a whole: It was shown in a later analysis that HLA-associated TCR beta chains were more clonally expanded than other, equally common chains.

CDR3 length equals 15 residues. The germline V gene encodes CDR1 SGHRS and CDR2 YFSETQ. Trimming took 0 bases from V and 4 from J; bases not matched to a gene: 2. Vbeta (60) and Jbeta (13) primers were used in the PCR. Using immunoSEQ multiplex PCR, the repertoire was profiled, and TCRdb retains in-frame clones only, with some absent. The table has tens of thousands of clones, more than 70% seen once. This clone was recorded once. Antigen specificity is unknown. This sample also contains other DNA sequences that code for the same CDR3. This receptor was obtained from a man aged 40-49 years in good health and CMV-seronegative. The sample was PBMCs. The rearrangement links TRBV5-1 to TRBJ2-3; 10 bases are shared with TRBD2. The CDR3 nucleotides read TGCGCCAGCAGCTTGGGACTAGCGGGTTCAGATACGCAGTATTTT. It codes for CASSLGLAGSDTQYF.